This T cell receptor beta chain originates from a study of graft-versus-host responses after intestinal transplantation. V gave up 3 bases and J gave up 6 bases, with 9 bases separating them. Germline CDR1 and CDR2: KGHSH and LQKENI. This CDR3 has 13 amino acids. The study's findings and limits: Among recipient marrow samples, GvH clones were found; some appeared first in ileum or blood.

Libraries were prepared by immunoSEQ multiplex PCR; TCRdb keeps only in-frame clonotypes and omits some of them. The table lists over 100,000 clones, about 92% of them singletons. Concerning this clone: What it binds is unknown.

The sequenced sample was unstimulated CD4+ T cells sorted from spleen or lymph node cells, obtained before transplant. The sequence was obtained from a human donor who was the organ donor for an intestinal transplant. The gene calls are TRBV18 and TRBJ1-5; tentative D call: TRBD1 (5 bases). CDR3 DNA sequence: TGTGCCAGCTCACCCGACGGGACTCAGCCCCAGCATTTT. It codes for CASSPDGTQPQHF.